Sequencing of this T cell receptor beta chain was carried out in a study of cytomegalovirus exposure and HLA in healthy donors. This clone was counted between two and nine times. Antigen: not known. CDR1 is SEHNR and CDR2 is FQNEAQ in the germline V gene (reference sequence). The V segment lost 4 bases and the J segment 4 bases; nucleotides outside the gene matches: 9. The CDR3 covers 15 residues. Researchers ran the PCR with 60 Vbeta and 13 Jbeta primers. Data came from immunoSEQ multiplex PCR; TCRdb stores just in-frame clones and leaves some out. In the table there are almost 95,000 clones, approximately 66% of which are singletons. Study observations and caveats: TCR association rates varied by HLA locus in a later analysis, with DRB1 highest and HLA-C lowest. Researchers reported in a later analysis that a missense DCLRE1C variant was tied to TCR beta V- and J-gene trimming.

The chain carries TRBV7-9 and TRBJ2-7; 8 bases align to TRBD2. The sequenced sample was PBMCs. The sequence came from a man aged 30 to 45 in good health and CMV-seronegative. The CDR3 loop is CASSSSGSSTYEQYF. CDR3 DNA: TGTGCCAGCAGCTCCAGCGGGAGCTCCACTTACGAGCAGTACTTC.